This T cell receptor (beta chain) was obtained from a study of blood T cell repertoires in COVID-19. About the research overall: T cells, B-cell-depleted T cells, or PBMCs supplied cDNA or gDNA.

This table comes from immunoSEQ multiplex PCR, and its TCRdb copy is limited to in-frame clones, with some not included. In the table there are around 140,000 clones, 80% to 85% of which are singletons. Trimming pared 2 bases from V and 4 bases from J, leaving 4 bases between. The CDR3 consists of 12 residues. Germline assignment: CDR1 SGHNT and CDR2 YYREEE (reference sequence). The chain is built from TRBV5-4 and TRBJ2-1; D not resolved. This clonotype was obtained from a man aged 55-75 years with acute or convalescent COVID-19. Sequenced input: peripheral blood. CDR3 sequence reads: CASSFFYNEQFF. The CDR3 bases are TGTGCCAGCAGCTTCTTTTACAATGAGCAGTTCTTC.